The rows below give T cell receptor beta chains drawn from one sample of a study of radiation and T cells in renal cell carcinoma. The protocol was immunoSEQ multiplex PCR, while the TCRdb copy is restricted to in-frame clones and leaves out a portion. Of 10,000 to 15,000 clones listed, roughly a third are singletons. Sequencing was performed on tumor tissue, taken from a patient whose treatment included radiotherapy and nephrectomy. The receptors come from a man in his 60s with renal cell carcinoma. CDR3s include the opening cysteine and the closing phenylalanine or tryptophan.

v_call: TRBV29-1; cdr3_length: 12; cdr3_aa: CSLRTFTDTQYF
v_call: TRBV21-1; cdr3_length: 18; cdr3_aa: CASSKVEGGTMKYNEQFF
v_call: TRBV6-1; cdr3_length: 16; cdr3_aa: CASSEGGGGFGDTQYF
v_call: TRBV4-2; cdr3_length: 15; cdr3_aa: CASSQGIAGGETQYF
v_call: TRBV5-1; cdr3_length: 13; cdr3_aa: CASSRDMNTEAFF
v_call: TRBV7-2; cdr3_length: 15; cdr3_aa: CASSTGLAGYNEQFF
v_call: TRBV7-9; cdr3_length: 15; cdr3_aa: CASSLDGPRDNEQFF
v_call: TRBV29-1; cdr3_length: 12; cdr3_aa: CSVEGGGDTQYF
v_call: TRBV5-1; cdr3_length: 15; cdr3_aa: CASSLVVGILETQYF
v_call: TRBV7-7; cdr3_length: 15; cdr3_aa: CASSLTGGYTDTQYF
v_call: TRBV5-4; cdr3_length: 14; cdr3_aa: CASSFSDGANEQFF
v_call: TRBV7-2; cdr3_length: 13; cdr3_aa: CASSGSGKETQYF
v_call: TRBV18; cdr3_length: 17; cdr3_aa: CASSPQRTGPSTDTQYF
v_call: TRBV9; cdr3_length: 16; cdr3_aa: CASSARFGRNNSPLHF
v_call: TRBV7-8; cdr3_length: 13; cdr3_aa: CASMDSLVDTQYF
v_call: TRBV5-4; cdr3_length: 15; cdr3_aa: CASSPPNSGMETQYF